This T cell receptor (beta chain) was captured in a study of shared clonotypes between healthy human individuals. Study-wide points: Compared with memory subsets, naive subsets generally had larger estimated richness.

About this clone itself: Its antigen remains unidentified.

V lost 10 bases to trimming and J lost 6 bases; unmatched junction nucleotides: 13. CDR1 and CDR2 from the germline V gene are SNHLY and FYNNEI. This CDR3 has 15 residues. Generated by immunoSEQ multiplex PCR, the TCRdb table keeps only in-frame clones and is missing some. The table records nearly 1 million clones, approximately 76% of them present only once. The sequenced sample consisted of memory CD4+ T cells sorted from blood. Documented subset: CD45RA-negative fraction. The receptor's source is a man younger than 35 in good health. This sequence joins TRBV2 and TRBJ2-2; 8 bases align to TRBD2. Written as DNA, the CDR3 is TGTGCCACCGGGGGGGGACAAAGCAAGGCCGGGGAGCTGTTTTTT. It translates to CATGGGQSKAGELFF.